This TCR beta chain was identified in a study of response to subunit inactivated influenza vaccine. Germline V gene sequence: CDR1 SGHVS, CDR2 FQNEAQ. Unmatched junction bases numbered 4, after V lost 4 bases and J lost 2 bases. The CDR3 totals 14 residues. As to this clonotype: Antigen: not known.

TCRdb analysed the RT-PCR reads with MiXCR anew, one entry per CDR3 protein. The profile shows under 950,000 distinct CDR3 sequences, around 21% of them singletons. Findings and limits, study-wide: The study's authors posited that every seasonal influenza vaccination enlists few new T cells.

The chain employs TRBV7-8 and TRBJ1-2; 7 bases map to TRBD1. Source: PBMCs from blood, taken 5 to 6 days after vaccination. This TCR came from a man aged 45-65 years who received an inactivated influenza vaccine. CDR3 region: CASSSPDRNYGYTF. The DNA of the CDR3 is TGTGCCAGCAGCTCCCCGGACAGGAACTATGGCTACACCTTC.